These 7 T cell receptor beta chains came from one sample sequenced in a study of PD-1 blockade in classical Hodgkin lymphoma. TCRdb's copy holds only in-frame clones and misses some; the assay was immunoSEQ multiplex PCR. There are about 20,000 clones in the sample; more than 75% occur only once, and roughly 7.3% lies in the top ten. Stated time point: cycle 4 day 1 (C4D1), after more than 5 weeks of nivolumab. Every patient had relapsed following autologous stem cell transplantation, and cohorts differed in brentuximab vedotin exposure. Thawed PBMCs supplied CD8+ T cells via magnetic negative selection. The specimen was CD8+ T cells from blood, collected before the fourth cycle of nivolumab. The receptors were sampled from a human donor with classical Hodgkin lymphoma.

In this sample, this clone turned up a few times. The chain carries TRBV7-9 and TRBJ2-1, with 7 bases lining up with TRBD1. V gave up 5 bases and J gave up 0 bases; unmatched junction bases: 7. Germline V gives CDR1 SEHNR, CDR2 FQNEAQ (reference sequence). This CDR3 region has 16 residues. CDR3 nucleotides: TGTGCCAGCAGCCACGGACAGGCAAGCTCCTACAATGAGCAGTTCTTC. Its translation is CASSHGQASSYNEQFF.

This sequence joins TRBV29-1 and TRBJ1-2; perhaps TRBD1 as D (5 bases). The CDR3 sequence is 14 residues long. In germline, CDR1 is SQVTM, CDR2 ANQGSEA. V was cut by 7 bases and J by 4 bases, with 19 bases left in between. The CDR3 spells CSGLFGGGIYGYTF. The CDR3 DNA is TGCAGCGGCCTCTTCGGGGGAGGGATCTATGGCTACACCTTC.

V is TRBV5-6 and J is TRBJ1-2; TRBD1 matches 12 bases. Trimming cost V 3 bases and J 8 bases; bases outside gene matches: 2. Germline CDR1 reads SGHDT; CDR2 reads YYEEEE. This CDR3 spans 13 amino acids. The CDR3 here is CASSSGTGGGYTF. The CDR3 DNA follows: TGTGCCAGCAGCTCAGGGACAGGGGGCGGCTACACCTTC.

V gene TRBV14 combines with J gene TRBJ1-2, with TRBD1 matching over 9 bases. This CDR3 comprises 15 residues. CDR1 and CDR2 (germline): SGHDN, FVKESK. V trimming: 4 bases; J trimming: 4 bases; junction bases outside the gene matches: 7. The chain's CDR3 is CASSLGQGTGYGYTF. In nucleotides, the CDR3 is TGTGCCAGCAGCCTAGGACAGGGGACGGGCTATGGCTACACCTTC.

For the CDR3, the DNA is TGTGCCACCAGCAGAGAAATGAGGAGACCTGAAGCTTTCTTT. Protein: CATSREMRRPEAFF. The chain uses TRBV15 and TRBJ1-1; D remains ambiguous. Trimming removed 0 bases from V and 6 bases from J, with 11 bases in between. The CDR3 length is 14 residues. The germline V gene encodes CDR1 LNHNV and CDR2 YYDKDF (reference sequence).

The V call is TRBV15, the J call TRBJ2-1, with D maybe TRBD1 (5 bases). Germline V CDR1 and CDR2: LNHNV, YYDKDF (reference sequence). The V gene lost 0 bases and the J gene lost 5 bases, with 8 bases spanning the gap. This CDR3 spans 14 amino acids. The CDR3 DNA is TGTGCCACCAGCAGAGAAGGGGTCGACAATGAGCAGTTCTTC. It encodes CATSREGVDNEQFF.

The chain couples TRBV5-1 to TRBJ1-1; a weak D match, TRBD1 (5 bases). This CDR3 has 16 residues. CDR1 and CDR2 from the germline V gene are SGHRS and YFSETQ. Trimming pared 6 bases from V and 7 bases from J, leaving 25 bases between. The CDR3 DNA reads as TGCGCCAGCACCCCGAGAGCAACAGACGGAACAGGTGAAGCTTTCTTT. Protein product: CASTPRATDGTGEAFF. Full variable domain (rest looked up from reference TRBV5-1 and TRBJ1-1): KAGVTQTPRYLIKTRGQQVTLSCSPISGHRSVSWYQQTPGQGLQFLFEYFSETQRNKGNFPGRFSGRQFSNSRSEMNVSTLELGDSALYLCASTPRATDGTGEAFFGQGTRLTVV.